Listed below are T cell receptor beta chains from one sample, sequenced in a study of cytomegalovirus exposure and HLA in healthy donors. The table came from immunoSEQ multiplex PCR; TCRdb's copy has only in-frame clones and leaves some out. The table records hundreds of thousands of clones, around four fifths of them present only once. Specimen: PBMCs. These receptors came from a woman aged 18-30 years in good health and CMV-seronegative. The CDR3 runs from the conserved cysteine through the conserved F or W. The D gene is left open where the match is weak. The size of a clone is reported for some rows only, either as once, few or many, or as a class for expanded clones.

NA NA TRBJ1-5 TRBV9 CASSTDSYQPQHF TGTGCCAGCAGCACCGACAGCTATCAGCCCCAGCATTTT
TRBD2 NA TRBJ2-5 TRBV2 CASSRRREGGETQYF TGTGCCAGCTCCCGGCGGCGGGAGGGAGGTGAGACCCAGTACTTC
TRBD1 NA TRBJ2-7 TRBV5-6 CASSLGQGNPYEQYF TGTGCCAGCAGCTTGGGACAGGGCAATCCCTACGAGCAGTACTTC
TRBD2 once TRBJ2-1 TRBV12-5 CASGLVRGGPYNEQFF TGTGCTAGTGGTTTGGTGCGGGGGGGCCCCTACAATGAGCAGTTCTTC
NA NA TRBJ2-5 TRBV28 CASSTGFQETQYF TGTGCCAGCAGTACAGGGTTCCAAGAGACCCAGTACTTC
TRBD1 NA TRBJ1-5 TRBV7-9 CASSPHDRAAQPQHF TGTGCCAGCAGCCCTCACGACAGGGCGGCTCAGCCCCAGCATTTT
NA NA TRBJ1-2 TRBV30 CAWTEQGRLFGYTF TGTGCCTGGACAGAACAGGGAAGGCTGTTTGGCTACACCTTC
NA few TRBJ2-7 TRBV28 CASSPGRGALDEQYF TGTGCCAGCAGTCCCGGACGTGGGGCGCTGGACGAGCAGTACTTC
NA NA TRBJ1-3 TRBV6-5 CASSRSSSSGNTIYF TGTGCCAGCAGTCGATCCAGCAGCTCTGGAAACACCATATATTTT
NA NA TRBJ2-2 TRBV11-1 CASILAWNTGELFF TGTGCCAGCATACTAGCCTGGAACACCGGGGAGCTGTTTTTT
TRBD1 NA TRBJ1-2 TRBV27 CASSPAGGLGGYTF TGTGCCAGCAGCCCCGCAGGGGGCTTAGGAGGCTACACCTTC
NA NA TRBJ1-1 TRBV10-3 CAISASGSEAFF TGTGCCATCAGTGCATCGGGGTCTGAAGCTTTCTTT
TRBD2 few TRBJ2-1 TRBV7-3 CASSPTATSVISYNEQFF TGTGCCAGCAGCCCCACTGCGACTAGCGTGATCTCCTACAATGAGCAGTTCTTC
TRBD1 NA TRBJ2-1 TRBV30 CAWSAHRTGGNEQFF TGTGCCTGGAGCGCCCACCGGACAGGGGGGAATGAGCAGTTCTTC
TRBD1 NA TRBJ2-1 TRBV5-6 CASSAGQAWSYEQFF TGTGCCAGCAGCGCTGGACAGGCCTGGAGCTATGAGCAGTTCTTC
NA once TRBJ1-6 TRBV25-1 CASSASTAVYNSPLHF TGTGCCAGCAGTGCTTCCACAGCTGTCTATAATTCACCCCTCCACTTT
NA NA TRBJ2-7 TRBV5-1 CASSLVTRFQGEQYF TGCGCCAGCAGCTTGGTCACCAGGTTCCAAGGGGAGCAGTACTTC
NA NA TRBJ2-2 TRBV27 CASSSAGLANTGELFF TGTGCCAGCAGTTCAGCTGGATTGGCGAACACCGGGGAGCTGTTTTTT
NA NA TRBJ1-5 TRBV30 CAWNQGGGDQPQHF TGTGCCTGGAATCAGGGTGGAGGGGATCAGCCCCAGCATTTT
TRBD2 once TRBJ2-5 TRBV5-4 CASSFGLAGGGTQYF TGTGCCAGCAGTTTTGGACTAGCGGGCGGAGGGACCCAGTACTTC
NA NA TRBJ1-5 TRBV2 CASAREGNQPQHF TGTGCCAGTGCCAGGGAGGGAAATCAGCCCCAGCATTTT
NA once TRBJ2-5 TRBV11-2 CASSLELAVQETQYF TGTGCCAGCAGCTTAGAGTTGGCGGTACAAGAGACCCAGTACTTC
TRBD2 NA TRBJ2-7 TRBV28 CASSLRGLAGEQYF TGTGCCAGCAGTTTAAGGGGACTAGCGGGGGAGCAGTACTTC
NA NA TRBJ1-5 TRBV5-1 CASSSGGNQPQHF TGCGCCAGCAGCTCAGGCGGGAATCAGCCCCAGCATTTT
TRBD1 NA TRBJ2-3 TRBV11-2 CASRGDRFTDTQYF TGTGCCAGCAGGGGGGACAGGTTCACAGATACGCAGTATTTT
NA NA TRBJ1-5 TRBV15 CATSRDENQPQHF TGTGCCACCAGCAGAGATGAAAATCAGCCCCAGCATTTT
TRBD2 NA TRBJ2-1 TRBV9 CASSVGRGGLSEQFF TGTGCCAGCAGCGTCGGGCGGGGGGGTCTCAGTGAGCAGTTCTTC
TRBD2 NA TRBJ2-3 TRBV27 CASSSPASGTLDTQYF TGTGCCAGCAGTTCCCCGGCTAGCGGCACATTAGATACGCAGTATTTT
TRBD2 once TRBJ2-5 TRBV5-1 CASSHTPGTSGAPGTQYF TGCGCCAGCAGCCACACCCCCGGGACTAGCGGGGCCCCGGGGACCCAGTACTTC
NA few TRBJ1-5 TRBV28 CASRPDTGMLNQPQHF TGTGCCAGCAGGCCCGATACAGGGATGCTCAACCAGCCCCAGCATTTT
NA NA TRBJ1-5 TRBV30 CAWTKWSSNQPQHF TGTGCCTGGACCAAGTGGAGTAGCAATCAGCCCCAGCATTTT
NA NA TRBJ1-4 TRBV13 CASSLDRKSEKLFF TGTGCCAGCAGCTTAGACAGAAAGAGTGAAAAACTGTTTTTT
NA NA TRBJ2-7 TRBV6-5 CASSSGTYEQYF TGTGCCAGCAGCTCCGGAACCTACGAGCAGTACTTC
NA NA TRBJ1-2 TRBV10-2 CASSEGNFYTF TGCGCCAGCAGTGAGGGCAACTTCTACACCTTC
NA NA TRBJ2-1 TRBV6-5 CASSSPRDGNGEQFF TGTGCCAGCAGTTCCCCGCGGGACGGCAACGGTGAGCAGTTCTTC
NA once TRBJ1-3 TRBV30 CAWSVLGDTIYF TGTGCCTGGAGTGTACTGGGGGACACCATATATTTT
NA few TRBJ1-6 TRBV4-1 CASSPLGLGSPLHF TGCGCCAGCAGCCCCCTCGGGTTAGGATCACCCCTCCACTTT
NA NA TRBJ2-2 TRBV5-6 CASSPVIGGWTGELFF TGTGCCAGCAGCCCAGTCATCGGGGGCTGGACCGGGGAGCTGTTTTTT